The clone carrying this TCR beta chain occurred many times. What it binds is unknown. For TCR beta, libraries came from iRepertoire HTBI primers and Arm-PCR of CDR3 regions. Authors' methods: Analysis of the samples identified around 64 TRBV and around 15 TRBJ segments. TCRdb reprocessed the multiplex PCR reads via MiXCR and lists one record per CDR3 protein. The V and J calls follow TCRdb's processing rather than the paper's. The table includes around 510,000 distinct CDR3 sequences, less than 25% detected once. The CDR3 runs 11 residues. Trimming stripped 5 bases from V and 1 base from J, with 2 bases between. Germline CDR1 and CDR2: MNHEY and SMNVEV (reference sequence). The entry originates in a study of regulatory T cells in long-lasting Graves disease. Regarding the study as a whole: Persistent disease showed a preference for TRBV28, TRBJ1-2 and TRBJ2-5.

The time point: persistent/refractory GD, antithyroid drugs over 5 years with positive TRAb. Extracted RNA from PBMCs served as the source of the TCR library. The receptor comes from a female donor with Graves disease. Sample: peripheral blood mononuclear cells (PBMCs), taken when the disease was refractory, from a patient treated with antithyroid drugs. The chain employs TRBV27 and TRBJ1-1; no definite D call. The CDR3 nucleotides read TGTGCCAGCAGTAAGAACACTGAAGCTTTCTTT. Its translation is CASSKNTEAFF.